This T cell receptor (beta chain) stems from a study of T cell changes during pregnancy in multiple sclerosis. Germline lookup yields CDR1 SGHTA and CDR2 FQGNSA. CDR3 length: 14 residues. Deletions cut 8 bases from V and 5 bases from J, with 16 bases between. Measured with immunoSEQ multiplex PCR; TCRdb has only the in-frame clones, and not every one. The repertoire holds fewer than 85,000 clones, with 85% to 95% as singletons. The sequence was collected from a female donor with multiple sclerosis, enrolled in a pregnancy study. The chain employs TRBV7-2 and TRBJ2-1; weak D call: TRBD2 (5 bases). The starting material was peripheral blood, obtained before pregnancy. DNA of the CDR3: TGTGCCAGCGGTAGCGCCAACGGGAACAATGAGCAGTTCTTC. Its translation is CASGSANGNNEQFF.